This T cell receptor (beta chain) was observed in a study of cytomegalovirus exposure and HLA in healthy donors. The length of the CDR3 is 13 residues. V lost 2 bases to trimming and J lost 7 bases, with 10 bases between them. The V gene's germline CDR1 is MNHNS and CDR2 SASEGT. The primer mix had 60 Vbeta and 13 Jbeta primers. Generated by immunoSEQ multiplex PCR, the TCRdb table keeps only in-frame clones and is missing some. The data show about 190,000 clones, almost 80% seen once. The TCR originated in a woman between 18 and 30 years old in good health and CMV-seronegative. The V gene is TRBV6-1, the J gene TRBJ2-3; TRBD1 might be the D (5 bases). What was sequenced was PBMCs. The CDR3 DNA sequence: TGTGCCAGCAGTGAAAGGGGCCCTTATACGCAGTATTTT. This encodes CASSERGPYTQYF.